In its sample, the clone carrying this T cell receptor (beta chain) was seen a few times. The antigen is undetermined. PCR involved 60 Vbeta and 13 Jbeta primers. Sequencing used immunoSEQ multiplex PCR; TCRdb keeps in-frame clones, though not all of them. The sample yields about 120,000 clones, over 65% seen once. This entry comes from a study of cytomegalovirus exposure and HLA in healthy donors. About the study: The early release's HLA-typed donors yielded roughly 85 million unique TCRs.

With 1 base removed from V and 4 bases from J, the gap between germline ends came to 13 bases. CDR1 LNHDA and CDR2 SQIVND come from the germline V gene (reference sequence). CDR3 length: 15 amino acids. Study-level findings and limits: In a later analysis, TCR beta V- and J-gene trimming was associated with a missense DCLRE1C variant. Certain sequence variants were highly shared and formed a cluster, and this cluster was likely a sequencing artifact. Some segments of the V type, notably TRBV6-2 and TRBV6-3, were excluded as indistinguishable.

The chain links TRBV19 to TRBJ1-1, with D hard to call. The TCR was taken from a female donor in good health and CMV-seronegative. The specimen sequenced was PBMCs. CDR3 sequence reads: CASSIGVGVGTEAFF. CDR3 DNA: TGTGCCAGTAGTATAGGGGTCGGGGTTGGCACTGAAGCTTTCTTT.